This TCR beta chain originates from a study of identical twins' blood T cells. Findings and caveats of the study: Twins shared more top CDR3 clonotypes than unrelated donors did. Environmental influences on twin similarity could not be excluded.

Note on this clonotype: Its antigen is unidentified.

Both ends of each TCR cDNA library bore sample-specific barcodes. Source study methods: Each library had 2.2 to 3.6 million CDR3 reads and about 100,000 to nearly 500,000 clonotypes. In TCRdb, the 5' RACE reads were re-called with MiXCR into one record per CDR3 protein. The V and J calls shown here were made by TCRdb, not taken from the authors' results. The sample holds fewer than 450,000 distinct CDR3 sequences; roughly 30% are singletons and the top ten take more than 5.5%. The V gene lost 4 bases and the J gene lost 4 bases, with 10 bases spanning the gap. The CDR3 runs to 13 residues. CDR1 SQVTM and CDR2 ANQGSEA come from the germline V gene.

The chain has TRBV29-1 and TRBJ2-2; D is uncertain. The clonotype was recovered from a woman aged 18-50 years in good health. Sample: PBMCs. The DNA for the CDR3 is TGCAGCGTTGTATGGGTGAGCACCGGGGAGCTGTTTTTT. It yields the protein CSVVWVSTGELFF.